This T cell receptor beta chain derives from a study of glioma-infiltrating T cells. Using RNA template, CDR3s of TCR alpha and beta were amplified with iRepertoire arm-PCR. TCRdb re-analysed the multiplex PCR reads in MiXCR, keeping a single row per CDR3 protein. The sample lists roughly 130,000 distinct CDR3 sequences; around 25% were seen once. The CDR3 has 14 residues. V was cut by 3 bases and J by 3 bases, with 10 bases left in between. Germline loops: CDR1 MNHEY, CDR2 SMNVEV (reference sequence). In its sample, this clonotype was seen many times. The sequencing input was glioma tissue, nonneoplastic brain tissue, or PBMCs (not recorded which). The receptor was isolated from a human donor with low-grade glioma or glioblastoma, undergoing nonglioma brain surgery, or in good health (not recorded which). The chain employs TRBV27 and TRBJ2-3, with D perhaps TRBD1 (5 bases). CDR3 residues: CASSFISGTDTQYF. For the CDR3, the DNA is TGTGCCAGCAGTTTCATTTCAGGGACAGATACGCAGTATTTT.